A single sample is the source of the 27 T cell receptor beta chains below, sequenced in a study of identical twins. One entry per CDR3 protein results from TCRdb running MiXCR on the 5' RACE reads. The sample consists of more than 1.5 million distinct CDR3 sequences, roughly 35% of them appearing once. The material sequenced was cord blood. Source of these receptors: a newborn girl in good health.

The gene calls are TRBV20-1 and TRBJ1-2, with a tentative D call TRBD1 (6 bases). The V gene lost 0 bases and the J gene lost 8 bases, with 13 bases spanning the gap. The CDR3 is made up of 13 amino acids. Germline V gives CDR1 DFQATT, CDR2 SNEGSKA (reference sequence). This CDR3 is CSARDRGAGGYTF. CDR3 coding DNA: TGCAGTGCTAGAGATCGGGGGGCGGGAGGCTACACCTTC.

This clonotype was observed at least ten times. J is TRBJ1-2 and V is TRBV6-1; D is undetermined. V lost 1 base and J lost 4, with 4 bases in between. CDR3 length: 12 residues. Looked up from germline, CDR1 is MNHNS and CDR2 is SASEGT. CDR3: CASSEGLYGYTF. As DNA, the CDR3 is TGTGCCAGCAGTGAAGGACTCTATGGCTACACCTTC.

The table lists this clonotype with a few counts. The CDR3 region has the DNA TGTGCCAGCAGCTTACAGCGCCGAGCCAAAAACATTCAGTACTTC. Amino acids: CASSLQRRAKNIQYF. V usage is TRBV7-2 and J usage is TRBJ2-4; D unresolved. CDR1 SGHTA and CDR2 FQGNSA come from the germline V gene. V was pared by 2 bases and J by 0 bases, with 8 bases between. The CDR3 loop spans 15 amino acids.

The chain employs TRBV27 and TRBJ2-6; D uncertain. There are 17 residues in the CDR3. The ends were cut back, 5 bases at V and 0 bases at J, with 14 bases in the middle. Germline-derived CDR1 and CDR2 are MNHEY and SMNVEV (reference sequence). CDR3 sequence reads: CASSTRRTLSGANVLTF. DNA for the CDR3: TGTGCCAGCAGTACTCGCAGGACCCTCTCTGGGGCCAACGTCCTGACTTTC.

This clonotype showed up just a few times. V and J are TRBV5-1 and TRBJ2-3; D is uncertain. There are 13 residues in the CDR3. The germline CDR1 and CDR2 sequences are SGHRS and YFSETQ. V was shortened by 4 bases and J by 5 bases, with 11 bases between the two germline ends. CDR3 region: CASSLPKGDTQYF. In DNA form, the CDR3 reads TGCGCCAGCAGCCTTCCTAAGGGAGATACGCAGTATTTT.

The chain links TRBV12-3 or TRBV12-4 to TRBJ2-3; perhaps TRBD1 as D (6 bases). The CDR3 contains 14 residues. V lost 6 bases and J lost 4, with 14 bases in between. The CDR3 region is CASSQTGTADTQYF. In DNA form, the CDR3 reads TGTGCCAGCAGCCAAACAGGGACCGCAGATACGCAGTATTTT.

The CDR3 sequence: CASRAGGAPMGYTF. The CDR3 coding sequence is TGTGCCAGCAGGGCAGGGGGCGCCCCAATGGGCTACACCTTC. The V call is TRBV6-1, the J call TRBJ1-2; 8 bases are shared with TRBD1. The length of the CDR3 is 14 residues. V shed 6 bases and J 8 bases; nucleotides not matched to a gene: 11. Germline CDR1 reads MNHNS; CDR2 reads SASEGT.

The rearrangement links TRBV6-5 to TRBJ1-1; a weak D match, TRBD1 (6 bases). From germline, CDR1 is MNHEY and CDR2 SVGAGI. The V gene lost 4 bases and the J gene lost 4 bases, with 10 bases spanning the gap. This CDR3 is built from 13 residues. The CDR3 nucleotides read TGTGCCAGCAGTTCATCAGGGGTCACTGAAGCTTTCTTT. Encoded protein: CASSSSGVTEAFF.

The chain carries TRBV6-6 and TRBJ1-5; maybe TRBD1 (6 bases). This CDR3 has 15 amino acids. Germline loops: CDR1 MNHNY, CDR2 SVGAGI (reference sequence). V shed 9 bases and J shed 0 bases, with 15 bases lying between them. This CDR3 is CASLSGASSNQPQHF. The CDR3 DNA sequence: TGTGCCAGTCTTTCGGGGGCGTCTAGCAATCAGCCCCAGCATTTT.

The rearrangement uses TRBV20-1 and TRBJ1-6, with a tentative D call TRBD1 (6 bases). Germline lookup yields CDR1 DFQATT and CDR2 SNEGSKA (reference sequence). The CDR3 is 15 residues long. V lost 0 bases, J lost 7 bases, and 13 bases lay in between. CDR3 residues: CSARDQDRGNSPLHF. The DNA of the CDR3 is TGCAGTGCTAGAGATCAGGACAGAGGCAATTCACCCCTCCACTTT.

On this clonotype itself: One end of the junction is discordant with germline, which a read error may explain. This rearrangement joins TRBV28 to TRBJ1-2, with a weak D call TRBD1 (5 bases). Germline lookup yields CDR1 MDHEN and CDR2 SYDVKM. The length of the CDR3 is 13 residues. The CDR3 loop reads CAGRADSAYGYTF. The DNA for the CDR3 is TGTGCCGGCAGAGCCGACAGCGCCTATGGCTACACCTTC.

The chain couples TRBV4-1 to TRBJ1-5; possible D gene TRBD1, 5 bases. CDR3 length equals 15 residues. Trimming took off 1 base at V and 5 bases at J, with 12 bases between the two ends. Per the germline V gene, CDR1 is MGHRA and CDR2 is YSYEKL. For the CDR3, the DNA is TGCGCCAGCAGCCAAGGGAGGGGTTATGATCAGCCCCAGCATTTT. Translated: CASSQGRGYDQPQHF.

This chain joins TRBV10-3 and TRBJ2-7; no reliable D call. There are 16 residues in the CDR3. CDR1 is ENHRY and CDR2 is SYGVKD in the germline V gene. V dropped 0 bases and J dropped 3 bases, with 15 bases sitting between them. The CDR3 DNA reads TGTGCCATCAGTGAGTCGGCAGGTCCCATTTTCTACGAGCAGTACTTC. It yields the protein CAISESAGPIFYEQYF.

J is TRBJ2-7 and V is TRBV7-9, with TRBD2 identical over 8 bases. The germline V gene encodes CDR1 SEHNR and CDR2 FQNEAQ (reference sequence). Losses at the gene ends were 5 bases for V and 3 bases for J; bases not matched to a gene: 15. This CDR3 is 17 amino acids long. The CDR3 sequence is CASSPRTLVAGRYEQYF. CDR3 DNA: TGTGCCAGCAGCCCTAGGACCCTCGTAGCGGGACGCTACGAGCAGTACTTC. Looking up the rest from reference TRBV7-9 and TRBJ2-7 gives the full variable domain: DTGVSQNPRHKITKRGQNVTFRCDPISEHNRLYWYRQTLGQGPEFLTYFQNEAQLEKSRLLSDRFSAERPKGSFSTLEIQRTEQGDSAMYLCASSPRTLVAGRYEQYFGPGTRLTVT.

This clonotype was detected many times. V usage is TRBV12-3 or TRBV12-4 and J usage is TRBJ2-5; D gene unclear. The CDR3 consists of 13 residues. V dropped 1 base and J dropped 1 base, with 4 bases sitting between them. In nucleotides, the CDR3 is TGTGCCAGCAGTTTAGAGGCCCAAGAGACCCAGTACTTC. Amino acid sequence: CASSLEAQETQYF.

Worth noting for this clonotype: One end of the junction does not line up with germline, which may come from a read error. The chain combines TRBV5-1 with TRBJ2-1, with TRBD2 as a possible D gene (6 bases). CDR1 SGHRS and CDR2 YFSETQ come from the germline V gene. There are 14 residues in the CDR3. The CDR3 region is CTSSLGGEYNEQFF. CDR3 sequence (DNA): TGCACCAGCAGCTTGGGCGGGGAGTACAATGAGCAGTTCTTC.

This clonotype was counted only a few times. The chain is built from TRBV28 and TRBJ2-2; a weak D match, TRBD2 (5 bases). Deletions cut 2 bases from V and 6 bases from J, with 7 bases between. CDR3 length equals 13 residues. Germline CDR1 and CDR2: MDHEN and SYDVKM. The chain's CDR3 is CASSLVRAGELFF. CDR3 nucleotides: TGTGCCAGCAGTTTAGTGAGGGCCGGGGAGCTGTTTTTT.

This clonotype was detected a few times. V is TRBV6-2 or TRBV6-3 and J is TRBJ2-3; 7 nucleotides line up with TRBD1. V was pared by 4 bases and J by 4 bases, with 11 bases of the junction left unmatched. The CDR3 length is 16 residues. Germline loops: CDR1 MNHEY, CDR2 SVGEGT. CDR3 DNA sequence: TGTGCCAGCAGTTTGACGACAGGGCGAGGGGCAGATACGCAGTATTTT. Translated, it gives CASSLTTGRGADTQYF.

Comment on this clonotype: Mismatch with germline at one junction end may stem from a read error. This rearrangement joins TRBV28 to TRBJ2-1, with 12 bases identical to TRBD2. The germline V gene has CDR1 MDHEN and CDR2 SYDVKM. This CDR3 contains 15 residues. For the CDR3, the DNA is TGTGCCAGCAGTTTTACTAGCGGGAGGAGGAATGAGGAGTTCTTC. Translated: CASSFTSGRRNEEFF.

This sequence joins TRBV6-6 and TRBJ1-2; D not resolved. Germline V gives CDR1 MNHNY, CDR2 SVGAGI (reference sequence). Trimming removed 7 bases from V and 6 bases from J, with 15 bases in between. This CDR3 contains 13 residues. CDR3 protein: CASTSWQRDGYTF. DNA of the CDR3: TGTGCCAGCACCTCATGGCAGCGGGATGGCTACACCTTC.

This clonotype has only one observation. The chain couples TRBV2 to TRBJ1-1; 7 nucleotides match TRBD1. From germline, CDR1 is SNHLY and CDR2 FYNNEI. Trimming at V came to 4 bases and at J to 9 bases, leaving 11 bases not matched to a gene. The CDR3 loop spans 14 amino acids. CDR3 in DNA: TGTGCCAGCAGTGTGTGGCAGGGGGTTCCTCAAGCTTTCTTT. As protein: CASSVWQGVPQAFF. Full variable domain (remainder filled in from reference TRBV2 and TRBJ1-1): EPEVTQTPSHQVTQMGQEVILRCVPISNHLYFYWYRQILGQKVEFLVSFYNNEISEKSEIFDDQFSVERPDGSNFTLKIRSTKLEDSAMYFCASSVWQGVPQAFFGQGTRLTVV.

This clonotype was detected ten times or more. The rearrangement links TRBV27 to TRBJ2-3; 9 nucleotides agree with TRBD1. The ends lost 4 bases at V and 4 bases at J; junction bases unmatched: 3. Germline CDR1 reads MNHEY; CDR2 reads SMNVEV (reference sequence). CDR3 length: 14 residues. This chain's CDR3 is CASSSRQGADTQYF. In nucleotides, the CDR3 is TGTGCCAGCAGTTCACGACAGGGGGCAGATACGCAGTATTTT.

This clonotype was detected only a few times. V is TRBV9 and J is TRBJ1-2, with D hard to call. The CDR3 covers 12 residues. Germline-derived CDR1 and CDR2 are SGDLS and YYNGEE. V lost 1 base, J lost 6 bases, and 7 bases lay in between. As DNA, the CDR3 is TGTGCCAGCAGCGTATATGGAAATGGCTACACCTTC. Amino acid sequence: CASSVYGNGYTF. Together with reference TRBV9 and TRBJ1-2, the CDR3 gives the full variable domain: DSGVTQTPKHLITATGQRVTLRCSPRSGDLSVYWYQQSLDQGLQFLIQYYNGEERAKGNILERFSAQQFPDLHSELNLSSLELGDSALYFCASSVYGNGYTFGSGTRLTVV.

V is TRBV19 and J is TRBJ2-7; 11 positions agree with TRBD2. Germline V gene lookup returns CDR1 LNHDA and CDR2 SQIVND (reference sequence). CDR3 length: 13 residues. Unmatched junction bases numbered 0, after V lost 2 bases and J lost 6 bases. As DNA, the CDR3 is TGTGCCAGTAGTATAACTAGCGGGAGCGAGCAGTACTTC. Protein product: CASSITSGSEQYF.

This clonotype was counted once. The chain employs TRBV20-1 and TRBJ2-1; TRBD2 matches 9 bases. Looked up from germline, CDR1 is DFQATT and CDR2 is SNEGSKA (reference sequence). There are 17 residues in the CDR3. Unmatched junction bases numbered 8, after V lost 0 bases and J lost 2 bases. As DNA, the CDR3 is TGCAGTGCTAGAGATGAGGCGGGGGGGATCCCCTACAATGAGCAGTTCTTC. As protein: CSARDEAGGIPYNEQFF.

The rearrangement links TRBV19 to TRBJ1-1; no reliable D call. Trimming pared 3 bases from V and 6 bases from J, leaving 14 bases between. Germline CDR1 LNHDA, CDR2 SQIVND (reference sequence). The CDR3 has 14 amino acids. The CDR3 bases are TGTGCCAGTAGTATCCCCCGGATTTCCGCTGAAGCTTTCTTT. Encoded protein: CASSIPRISAEAFF.

The gene calls are TRBV15 and TRBJ2-3; TRBD1 matches at 11 bases. V was pared by 3 bases and J by 7 bases, with 6 bases of the junction left unmatched. The CDR3 spans 15 residues. Germline CDR1 LNHNV, CDR2 YYDKDF (reference sequence). The CDR3 DNA follows: TGTGCCACCAGCAGGGGACAGGGGGTAGTCAATACGCAGTATTTT. It translates to CATSRGQGVVNTQYF.